These T cell receptor beta chains were read from a single sample in a study of blood T cell repertoires in COVID-19. Generated by immunoSEQ multiplex PCR, the TCRdb table keeps only in-frame clones and is missing some. The sample holds a few hundred thousand clones, roughly 86% seen once. What was sequenced was peripheral blood. The receptor set was obtained from a human donor in a cohort sampled during active COVID-19. The CDR3 runs from the conserved cysteine through the conserved F or W. The D gene is left open where the match is weak. Where a row states a size, it is once, few, many or the class of an expanded clone; other rows omit it.

clone size	J gene	CDR3 length	V gene	D gene	CDR3 protein	CDR3 DNA
NA	TRBJ2-2	16	TRBV7-2	TRBD2	CASSSLGLASAGELFF	TGTGCCAGCAGCTCCCTGGGACTAGCGAGCGCCGGGGAGCTGTTTTTT
NA	TRBJ2-7	15	TRBV5-1	NA	CASSLRTGPFYEQYF	TGCGCCAGCAGCTTGAGAACAGGGCCATTCTACGAGCAGTACTTC
NA	TRBJ2-1	12	TRBV3-1/TRBV3-2	NA	CASSLTGEEQFF	TGTGCCAGCAGCCTAACGGGGGAAGAGCAGTTCTTC
once	TRBJ1-4	14	TRBV6-4	NA	CASSREATNEKLFF	TGTGCCAGCAGCAGGGAGGCAACTAATGAAAAACTGTTTTTT
NA	TRBJ2-1	16	TRBV28	TRBD1	CASTVGGTGNYNEQFF	TGTGCCAGCACGGTCGGAGGGACAGGGAATTACAATGAGCAGTTCTTC
once	TRBJ1-5	14	TRBV6-1	TRBD1	CASSEGTGYQPQHF	TGTGCCAGCAGTGAAGGGACAGGGTATCAGCCCCAGCATTTT
NA	TRBJ1-2	15	TRBV11-2	NA	CASSLGQSAPYGYTF	TGTGCCAGCAGCTTAGGTCAGTCCGCCCCATATGGCTACACCTTC
NA	TRBJ2-1	13	TRBV7-2	NA	CASSTRYGLEQFF	TGTGCCAGCAGCACTAGATACGGACTAGAGCAGTTCTTC
once	TRBJ2-1	12	TRBV10-3	NA	CAISVVLNEQFF	TGTGCCATCAGTGTAGTATTGAATGAGCAGTTCTTC
NA	TRBJ1-2	15	TRBV20-1	NA	CSASLATEANYGYTF	TGCAGTGCTAGTTTAGCGACCGAAGCTAACTATGGCTACACCTTC
once	TRBJ1-4	18	TRBV6-2/TRBV6-3	NA	CASSPARQAVLTNEKLFF	TGTGCCAGCAGCCCTGCTCGACAGGCAGTCCTAACTAATGAAAAACTGTTTTTT
NA	TRBJ1-2	15	TRBV2	NA	CASSDEGAPNYGYTF	TGTGCCAGCAGTGATGAGGGAGCCCCCAACTATGGCTACACCTTC
NA	TRBJ1-2	13	TRBV29-1	NA	CSVEGQVNYGYTF	TGCAGCGTTGAAGGGCAGGTTAACTATGGCTACACCTTC
NA	TRBJ1-1	15	TRBV3-1/TRBV3-2	TRBD1	CASSQTGQGRTEAFF	TGTGCCAGCAGCCAAACGGGACAGGGGCGAACTGAAGCTTTCTTT
NA	TRBJ1-2	16	TRBV5-5	TRBD1	CASSLDRQGLGYGYTF	TGTGCCAGCAGCTTGGACCGACAGGGTCTAGGCTATGGCTACACCTTC
NA	TRBJ2-7	14	TRBV19	TRBD2	CASSFGTSGTEQYF	TGTGCCAGTAGTTTCGGGACTAGCGGGACCGAGCAGTACTTC
NA	TRBJ1-5	14	TRBV6-2/TRBV6-3	NA	CASSSSGEDQPQHF	TGTGCCAGCAGTTCCTCAGGGGAAGATCAGCCCCAGCATTTT
NA	TRBJ1-6	15	TRBV7-9	NA	CASSLGSRGDSPLHF	TGTGCCAGCAGCTTAGGAAGCAGGGGCGATTCACCCCTCCACTTT
NA	TRBJ2-3	14	TRBV28	NA	CASSLGSWTDTQYF	TGTGCCAGCAGTCTGGGGAGTTGGACAGATACGCAGTATTTT
NA	TRBJ2-2	16	TRBV7-8	NA	CASSLVIARHTGELFF	TGTGCCAGCAGCTTAGTAATAGCGAGACACACCGGGGAGCTGTTTTTT
NA	TRBJ2-7	16	TRBV6-5	NA	CASSYSRPRSSYEQYF	TGTGCCAGCAGTTACTCACGACCGAGGAGCTCCTACGAGCAGTACTTC